This section outlines one TCR beta chain sequence together with its context. Its antigen is still unknown. Using its own MiXCR run on the reads, TCRdb lists one record per CDR3 protein. There are about 27,000 distinct CDR3 sequences in the sample; approximately 18% occur only once, and more than 80% lies in the top ten. This entry comes from a study of T cell repertoires in cytomegalovirus infection. Across the study: Well-studied HLA-B-restricted epitopes and recently identified HLA-C-restricted epitopes of CMV were both used in the study. Public TCR beta signatures indicated both CMV infection and matching HLA type.

Study findings and constraints: Within the response measured ex vivo, HLA-C-restricted CMV-specific TCR beta clonotypes were dominant.

The CDR3 runs 13 residues. Trimming cost V 1 base and J 6 bases, with 10 bases left between them. Germline V CDR1 and CDR2: SGHTA, FQGNSA. The rearrangement joins TRBV7-2 to TRBJ2-7; D possibly matches TRBD1 or TRBD2 (5 bases each). The sequence came from a human donor in good health (CMV status not recorded). Some clones in this sample may be carry-over from other donors' samples. This specimen consisted of CD8+ T cells from cultured PBMCs, obtained from culture after CMV antigen stimulation. CDR3 nucleotides: TGTGCCAGCAGCTTAGGGGGGTGGGGCGAGCAGTACTTC. Translating gives CASSLGGWGEQYF.